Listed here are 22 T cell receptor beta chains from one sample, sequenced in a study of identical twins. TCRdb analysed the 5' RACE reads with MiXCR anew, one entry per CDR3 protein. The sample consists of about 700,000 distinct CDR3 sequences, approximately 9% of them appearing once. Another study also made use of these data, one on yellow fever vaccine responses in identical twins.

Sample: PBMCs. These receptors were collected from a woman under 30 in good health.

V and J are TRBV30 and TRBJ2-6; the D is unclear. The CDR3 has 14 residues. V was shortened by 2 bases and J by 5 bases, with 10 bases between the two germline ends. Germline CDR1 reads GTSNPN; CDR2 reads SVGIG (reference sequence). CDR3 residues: CAWSSANWANVLTF. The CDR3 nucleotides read TGTGCCTGGAGTTCAGCCAACTGGGCCAACGTCCTGACTTTC.

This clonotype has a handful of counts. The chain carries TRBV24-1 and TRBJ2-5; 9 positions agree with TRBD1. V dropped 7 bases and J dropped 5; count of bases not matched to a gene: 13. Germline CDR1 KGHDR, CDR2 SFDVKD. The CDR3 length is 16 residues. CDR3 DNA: TGTGCCACCAGCCACGGGGAAACAGGGGGCAAGGAGACCCAGTACTTC. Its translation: CATSHGETGGKETQYF.

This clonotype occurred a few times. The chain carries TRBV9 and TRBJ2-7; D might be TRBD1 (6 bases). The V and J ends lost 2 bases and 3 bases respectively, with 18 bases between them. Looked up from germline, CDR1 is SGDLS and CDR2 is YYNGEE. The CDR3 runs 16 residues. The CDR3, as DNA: TGTGCCAGCAGCGTTACCGGGACATCCAATTTCTACGAGCAGTACTTC. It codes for CASSVTGTSNFYEQYF.

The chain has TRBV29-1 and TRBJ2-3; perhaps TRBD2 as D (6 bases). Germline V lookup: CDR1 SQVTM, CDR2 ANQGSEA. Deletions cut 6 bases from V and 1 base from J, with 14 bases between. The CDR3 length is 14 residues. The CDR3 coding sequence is TGCAGCGTCACTCCAGGGACTCGCACAGATACGCAGTATTTT. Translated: CSVTPGTRTDTQYF.

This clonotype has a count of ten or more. The CDR3 region has the DNA TGTGCCAGCAGCCGGGGTTCTACCGGGGAGCTGTTTTTT. Residues: CASSRGSTGELFF. The V gene is TRBV6-1, the J gene TRBJ2-2, with D possibly being TRBD2 (5 bases). The length of the CDR3 is 13 residues. The V gene lost 6 bases and the J gene lost 5 bases, with 10 bases spanning the gap. The germline CDR1 and CDR2 sequences are MNHNS and SASEGT.

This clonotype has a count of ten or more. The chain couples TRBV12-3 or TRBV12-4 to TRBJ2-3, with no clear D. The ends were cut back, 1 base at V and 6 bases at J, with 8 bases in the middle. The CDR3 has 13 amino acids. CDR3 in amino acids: CASSLGVPDTQYF. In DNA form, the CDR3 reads TGTGCCAGCAGTTTAGGGGTGCCTGATACGCAGTATTTT.

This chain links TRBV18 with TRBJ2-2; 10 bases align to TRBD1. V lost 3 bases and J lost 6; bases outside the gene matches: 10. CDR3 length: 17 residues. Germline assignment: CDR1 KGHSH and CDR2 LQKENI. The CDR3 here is CASSPHAGTGEAGELFF. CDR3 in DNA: TGTGCCAGCTCACCCCACGCCGGGACAGGGGAGGCCGGGGAGCTGTTTTTT.

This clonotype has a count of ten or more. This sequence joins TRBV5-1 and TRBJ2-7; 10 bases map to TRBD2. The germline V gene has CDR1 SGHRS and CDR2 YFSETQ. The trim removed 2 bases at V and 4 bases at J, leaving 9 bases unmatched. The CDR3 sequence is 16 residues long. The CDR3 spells CASSLGLADLTYEQYF. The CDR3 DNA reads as TGCGCCAGCAGCTTAGGACTAGCGGATCTAACATACGAGCAGTACTTC.

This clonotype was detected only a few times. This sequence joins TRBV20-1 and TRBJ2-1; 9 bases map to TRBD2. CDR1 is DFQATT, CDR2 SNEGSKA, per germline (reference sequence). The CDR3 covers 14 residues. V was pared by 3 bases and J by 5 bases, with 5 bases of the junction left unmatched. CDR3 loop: CSARGTSYNNEQFF. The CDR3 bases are TGCAGTGCTAGGGGGACTAGCTACAACAATGAGCAGTTCTTC.

The CDR3 DNA follows: TGCGCCAGCAGCAGTCTGAGTGTTCAAGATACGCAGTATTTT. Its translation: CASSSLSVQDTQYF. V is TRBV5-1 and J is TRBJ2-3; D ambiguous. Germline V gives CDR1 SGHRS, CDR2 YFSETQ. The V gene lost 4 bases and the J gene lost 5 bases, with 14 bases spanning the gap. There are 14 residues in the CDR3.

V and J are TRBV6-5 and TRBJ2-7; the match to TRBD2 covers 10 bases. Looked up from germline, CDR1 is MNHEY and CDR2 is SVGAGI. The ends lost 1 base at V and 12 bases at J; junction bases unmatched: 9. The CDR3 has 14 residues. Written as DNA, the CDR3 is TGTGCCAGCAGTTACTTGGGGGAGCGGGAGGGTCGGTACTTC. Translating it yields CASSYLGEREGRYF.

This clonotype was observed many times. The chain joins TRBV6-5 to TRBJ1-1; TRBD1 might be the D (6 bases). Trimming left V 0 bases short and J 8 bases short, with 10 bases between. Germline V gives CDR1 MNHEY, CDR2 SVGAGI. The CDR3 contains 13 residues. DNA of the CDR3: TGTGCCAGCAGTTACTCCTCAGGGGCCGAAGCTTTCTTT. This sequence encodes CASSYSSGAEAFF.

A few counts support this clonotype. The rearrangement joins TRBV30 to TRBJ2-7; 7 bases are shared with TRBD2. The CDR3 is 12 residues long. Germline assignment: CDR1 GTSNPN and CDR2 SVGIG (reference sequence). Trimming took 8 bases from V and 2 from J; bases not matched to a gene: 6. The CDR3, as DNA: TGTGCCCGGGGGGACGGTACCTACGAGCAGTACTTC. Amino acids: CARGDGTYEQYF. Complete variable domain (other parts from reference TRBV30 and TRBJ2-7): SQTIHQWPATLVQPVGSPLSLECTVEGTSNPNLYWYRQAAGRGLQLLFYSVGIGQISSEVPQNLSASRPQDRQFILSSKKLLLSDSGFYLCARGDGTYEQYFGPGTRLTVT.

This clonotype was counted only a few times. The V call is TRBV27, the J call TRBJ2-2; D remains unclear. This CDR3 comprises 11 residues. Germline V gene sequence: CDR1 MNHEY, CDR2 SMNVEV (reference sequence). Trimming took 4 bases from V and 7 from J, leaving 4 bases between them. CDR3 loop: CASSSLGELFF. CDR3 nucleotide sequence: TGTGCCAGCAGTTCCCTCGGGGAGCTGTTTTTT.

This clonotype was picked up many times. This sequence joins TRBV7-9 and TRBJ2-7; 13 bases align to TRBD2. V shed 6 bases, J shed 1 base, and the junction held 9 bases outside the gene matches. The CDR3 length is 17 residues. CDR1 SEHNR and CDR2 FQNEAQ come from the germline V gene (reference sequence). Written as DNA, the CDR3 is TGTGCCAGCAGACAACTAGCGGGAGGGCCTCAGTCCTACGAGCAGTACTTC. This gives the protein CASRQLAGGPQSYEQYF. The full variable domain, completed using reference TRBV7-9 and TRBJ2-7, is DTGVSQNPRHKITKRGQNVTFRCDPISEHNRLYWYRQTLGQGPEFLTYFQNEAQLEKSRLLSDRFSAERPKGSFSTLEIQRTEQGDSAMYLCASRQLAGGPQSYEQYFGPGTRLTVT.

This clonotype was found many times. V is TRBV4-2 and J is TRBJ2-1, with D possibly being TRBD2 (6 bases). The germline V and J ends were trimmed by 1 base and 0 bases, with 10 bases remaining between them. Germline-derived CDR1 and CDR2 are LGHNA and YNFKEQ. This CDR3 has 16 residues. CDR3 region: CASSQVSGPSYNEQFF. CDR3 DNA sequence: TGTGCCAGCAGCCAAGTTAGCGGCCCCTCCTACAATGAGCAGTTCTTC.

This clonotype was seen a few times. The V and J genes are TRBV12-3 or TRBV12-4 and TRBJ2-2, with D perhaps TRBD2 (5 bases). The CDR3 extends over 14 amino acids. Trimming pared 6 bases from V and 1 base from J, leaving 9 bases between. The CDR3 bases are TGTGCCAGCAGGCCCGGGGAGAACACCGGGGAGCTGTTTTTT. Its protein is CASRPGENTGELFF.

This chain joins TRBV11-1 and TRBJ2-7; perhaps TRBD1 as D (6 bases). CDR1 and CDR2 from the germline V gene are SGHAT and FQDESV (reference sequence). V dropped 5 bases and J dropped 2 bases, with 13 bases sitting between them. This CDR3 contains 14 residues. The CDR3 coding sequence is TGTGCCAGCAGCCTACCCAGGGGCCCCTACGAGCAGTACTTC. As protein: CASSLPRGPYEQYF.

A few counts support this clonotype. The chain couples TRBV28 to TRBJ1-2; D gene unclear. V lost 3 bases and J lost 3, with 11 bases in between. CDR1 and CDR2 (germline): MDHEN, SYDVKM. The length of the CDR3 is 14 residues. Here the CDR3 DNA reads TGTGCCAGCAGTTTGCAGGTCAGCTACTATGGCTACACCTTC. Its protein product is CASSLQVSYYGYTF.

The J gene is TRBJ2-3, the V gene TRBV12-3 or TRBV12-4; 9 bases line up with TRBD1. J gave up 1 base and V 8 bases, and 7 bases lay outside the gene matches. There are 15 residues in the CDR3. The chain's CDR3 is CASEQGARGTDTQYF. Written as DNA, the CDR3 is TGTGCCAGCGAACAGGGGGCGCGGGGCACAGATACGCAGTATTTT.

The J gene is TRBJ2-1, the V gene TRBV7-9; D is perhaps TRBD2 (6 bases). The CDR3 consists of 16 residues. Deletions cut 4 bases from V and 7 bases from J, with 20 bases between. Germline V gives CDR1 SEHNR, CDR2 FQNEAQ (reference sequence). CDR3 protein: CASSSANGGIWNEQFF. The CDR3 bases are TGTGCCAGCAGCTCGGCGAATGGAGGGATCTGGAATGAGCAGTTCTTC.

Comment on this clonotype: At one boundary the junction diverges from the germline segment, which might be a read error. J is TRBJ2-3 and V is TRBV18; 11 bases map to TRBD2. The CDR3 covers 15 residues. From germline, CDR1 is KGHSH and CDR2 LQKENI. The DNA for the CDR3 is TGTGCCAGCTCACCGACTAGCGGGGTCACAGATATGCAGTATTTT. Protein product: CASSPTSGVTDMQYF.